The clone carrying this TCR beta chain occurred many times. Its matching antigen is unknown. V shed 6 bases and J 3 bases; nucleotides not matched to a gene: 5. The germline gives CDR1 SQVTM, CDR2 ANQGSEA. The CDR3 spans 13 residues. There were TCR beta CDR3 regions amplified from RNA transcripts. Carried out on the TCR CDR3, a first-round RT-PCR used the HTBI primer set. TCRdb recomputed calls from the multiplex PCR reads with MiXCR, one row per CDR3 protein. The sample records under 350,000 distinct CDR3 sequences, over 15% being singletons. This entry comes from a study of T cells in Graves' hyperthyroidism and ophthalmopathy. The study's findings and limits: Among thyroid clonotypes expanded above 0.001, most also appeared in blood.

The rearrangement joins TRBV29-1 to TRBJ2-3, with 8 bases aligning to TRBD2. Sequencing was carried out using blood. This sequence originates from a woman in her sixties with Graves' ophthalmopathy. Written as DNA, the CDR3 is TGCAGCGTGGAGGCGGGAGGAACAGATACGCAGTATTTT. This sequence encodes CSVEAGGTDTQYF.